This T cell receptor (beta chain) was sequenced for a study of naive CD8 T cells in extremely preterm neonates. Study in general: The methods list adults as 20-50 years; the abstract says 25-50.

Sequencing was performed with immunoSEQ multiplex PCR; in TCRdb, only in-frame clones are kept and a portion is missing. The sample comprises approximately 5,000 clones, 95% to 97% of which are singletons, and about 8.6% rests with the top ten. Study outcomes and limitations: Preterm CDR3s were shorter than older groups', with fewer N additions and less trimming.

Note on this clone: As yet, its antigen is unknown.

The clonotype was recovered from a human donor in good health. The specimen sequenced was naive CD8+ T cells from blood.

The CDR3 here is CASSLTSGGRTDTQYF. The CDR3 DNA is TGTGCCAGCAGCCTAACTAGCGGGGGGCGCACAGATACGCAGTATTTT. V and J are TRBV11-2 and TRBJ2-3; 12 nucleotides agree with TRBD2. This CDR3 has 16 residues. V gave up 5 bases and J gave up 1 base; unmatched junction bases: 4. CDR1 is SGHAT, CDR2 FQNNGV, per germline.